This is a list of T cell receptor beta chains from one sample in a study of CD8 T cells in ankylosing spondylitis. Via MiXCR, TCRdb re-called the 5' RACE reads, giving one row per CDR3 protein. The data contain fewer than 400,000 distinct CDR3 sequences, approximately 20% of them singletons. Sequenced material: blood, either unsorted or a sorted T cell fraction (not recorded which). These receptors all come from a male donor with ankylosing spondylitis. CDR3s include the opening cysteine and the closing phenylalanine or tryptophan. The D gene is left open where the match is weak. Clone size is shown for a subset of rows, as once, few, many or a class of expanded clone.

cdr3_aa cdr3_nt clone_size d_call j_call v_call
CASSPMRGRYNEQFF TGTGCCAGCAGTCCCATGCGGGGAAGATACAATGAGCAGTTCTTC few NA TRBJ2-1 TRBV6-2/TRBV6-3
CASSLGLAGQGEQYF TGCGCCAGCAGCTTGGGACTAGCGGGTCAGGGCGAGCAGTACTTC few TRBD2 TRBJ2-7 TRBV5-1
CASSLLGMDTEAFF TGTGCCAGCAGTTTATTGGGAATGGACACTGAAGCTTTCTTT few NA TRBJ1-1 TRBV27
CASSLVTSGSLNEQYF TGCGCCAGCAGCTTGGTGACTAGCGGGAGTTTAAACGAGCAGTACTTC few TRBD2 TRBJ2-7 TRBV5-1
CASSLVTGTAYGYTF TGTGCCAGCAGCTTGGTTACCGGGACGGCCTATGGCTACACCTTC NA NA TRBJ1-2 TRBV5-6
CASSQDGHMAGANVLTF TGTGCCAGCAGCCAAGATGGTCACATGGCTGGGGCCAACGTCCTGACTTTC NA NA TRBJ2-6 TRBV3-1
CASSLQGAYEQYF TGCGCCAGCAGCTTACAGGGGGCCTACGAGCAGTACTTC few TRBD1 TRBJ2-7 TRBV5-1
CASSTGTDGSYEQYF TGTGCCAGCAGCACGGGGACAGACGGAAGCTACGAGCAGTACTTC NA TRBD1 TRBJ2-7 TRBV7-9
CASSLSGQGNIQYF TGTGCCAGCAGTTTGTCGGGACAGGGAAACATTCAGTACTTC NA TRBD1 TRBJ2-4 TRBV12-3/TRBV12-4
CASNSDRGMETQYF TGTGCCAGCAATTCAGACAGGGGCATGGAGACCCAGTACTTC few TRBD1 TRBJ2-5 TRBV11-3
CASSPPLGQGNIQYF TGTGCCAGCAGTCCTCCGTTGGGACAGGGCAACATTCAGTACTTC NA TRBD1 TRBJ2-4 TRBV28
CASGGRTGTGEQYF TGTGCCAGCGGTGGGAGGACAGGGACGGGGGAGCAGTACTTC many TRBD1 TRBJ2-7 TRBV12-3/TRBV12-4
CATSRDHTQGEKLFF TGTGCCACCAGCAGAGATCACACCCAGGGTGAAAAACTGTTTTTT few NA TRBJ1-4 TRBV15
CASSLVSGTFNEQFF TGTGCCAGCAGCTTAGTTAGCGGGACCTTCAATGAGCAGTTCTTC NA TRBD2 TRBJ2-1 TRBV11-3
CASSPGTEGYEQYF TGTGCCAGCTCACCCGGGACGGAAGGATACGAGCAGTACTTC few NA TRBJ2-7 TRBV18
CASSVGLAERDTQYF TGTGCCAGCAGCGTAGGACTAGCGGAAAGAGATACGCAGTATTTT NA TRBD2 TRBJ2-3 TRBV9
CASSSPGPSLGTDTQYF TGTGCCAGCAGCTCACCGGGACCGTCTCTGGGCACAGATACGCAGTATTTT few NA TRBJ2-3 TRBV7-8
CSVRGAWDQPQHF TGCAGCGTTAGGGGGGCGTGGGATCAGCCCCAGCATTTT many NA TRBJ1-5 TRBV29-1
CSVFGTSGRPYEQYF TGCAGCGTCTTCGGGACTAGCGGGAGACCCTACGAGCAGTACTTC NA TRBD2 TRBJ2-7 TRBV29-1
CASKEPGAQKAFF TGCGCCAGCAAGGAACCGGGAGCTCAAAAGGCTTTCTTT few NA TRBJ1-1 TRBV5-1
CSARVSGSSYNEQFF TGCAGTGCTAGAGTTAGCGGGAGCTCCTACAATGAGCAGTTCTTC NA TRBD2 TRBJ2-1 TRBV20-1
CAVGGPNQLVYNEQFF TGTGCCGTGGGGGGCCCCAACCAATTAGTCTACAATGAGCAGTTCTTC NA NA TRBJ2-1 TRBV19
CASSSRDNEQYF TGTGCCAGCAGTTCCCGGGACAACGAGCAGTACTTC NA NA TRBJ2-7 TRBV12-3/TRBV12-4
CSATDRVYEQYF TGCAGTGCCACGGACAGGGTCTACGAGCAGTACTTC NA TRBD1 TRBJ2-7 TRBV20-1
CASSHGTSGSGEQYF TGTGCCAGCTCACACGGGACTAGCGGGAGTGGTGAGCAGTACTTC NA TRBD2 TRBJ2-7 TRBV18
CASSWGNDGYTF TGTGCCAGCAGCTGGGGAAATGATGGCTACACCTTC few NA TRBJ1-2 TRBV3-1
CSARAQVRGAYNEQFF TGCAGTGCTAGAGCTCAGGTGCGGGGCGCCTACAATGAGCAGTTCTTC few NA TRBJ2-1 TRBV20-1
CSVVRGAAEAFF TGCAGCGTTGTTCGGGGGGCGGCTGAAGCTTTCTTT few NA TRBJ1-1 TRBV29-1
CASSLESGELFF TGCGCCAGCAGCTTGGAGTCCGGGGAGCTGTTTTTT NA NA TRBJ2-2 TRBV5-1
CASSSEARETQYF TGCGCCAGCAGCTCGGAAGCCAGGGAGACCCAGTACTTC few NA TRBJ2-5 TRBV5-1
CSVAGVYEQFF TGCAGCGTTGCGGGGGTCTATGAGCAGTTCTTC NA NA TRBJ2-1 TRBV29-1
CASSFAILQPQHF TGTGCCAGCAGTTTCGCGATTCTCCAGCCCCAGCATTTT many NA TRBJ1-5 TRBV12-3/TRBV12-4
CASSLFTGELFF TGCGCCAGCAGCTTGTTCACCGGGGAGCTGTTTTTT many NA TRBJ2-2 TRBV5-1
CASSSRTSFDEQFF TGTGCCAGCAGTTCCCGGACTAGCTTTGATGAGCAGTTCTTC many TRBD2 TRBJ2-1 TRBV25-1
CASSQPHRLAAYEQYF TGCGCCAGCAGCCAACCGCACCGACTAGCGGCCTACGAGCAGTACTTC NA TRBD2 TRBJ2-7 TRBV4-3
CASSQAGDWNEKLFF TGTGCCAGCAGCCAAGCAGGTGACTGGAATGAAAAACTGTTTTTT NA NA TRBJ1-4 TRBV4-2
CASSYQGISTDTQYF TGTGCCAGCAGCTACCAGGGCATTAGCACAGATACGCAGTATTTT NA NA TRBJ2-3 TRBV7-8
CASSYGDEQFF TGTGCCAGCAGTTACGGCGATGAGCAGTTCTTC NA NA TRBJ2-1 TRBV6-2/TRBV6-3
CASSIGTVSTHYGYTF TGTGCCAGCAGCATCGGGACAGTGAGCACCCACTATGGCTACACCTTC few TRBD1 TRBJ1-2 TRBV12-3/TRBV12-4
CASRRDSPYNEQFF TGTGCCAGTCGCCGGGACAGCCCATACAATGAGCAGTTCTTC NA TRBD1 TRBJ2-1 TRBV12-3/TRBV12-4
CSARVNRDYGYTF TGCAGTGCTAGGGTCAACAGGGACTATGGCTACACCTTC many NA TRBJ1-2 TRBV20-1
CASSQDGISGETQYF TGCGCCAGCAGCCAAGATGGGATTAGCGGGGAGACCCAGTACTTC few TRBD2 TRBJ2-5 TRBV4-1
CASSTGQKDTGELFF TGCGCCAGCAGCACGGGACAGAAAGACACCGGGGAGCTGTTTTTT NA TRBD1 TRBJ2-2 TRBV5-1
CSARSASGYNEQFF TGCAGTGCTAGATCGGCTAGCGGATACAATGAGCAGTTCTTC NA TRBD2 TRBJ2-1 TRBV20-1
CASSLELDTGELFF TGCGCCAGCAGCTTGGAACTAGACACCGGGGAGCTGTTTTTT many NA TRBJ2-2 TRBV5-1
CASSPRTTGANYGYTF TGTGCCAGCTCACCACGGACGACAGGGGCGAACTATGGCTACACCTTC few TRBD1 TRBJ1-2 TRBV18
CSALGTNTEAFF TGCAGTGCTTTAGGGACGAACACTGAAGCTTTCTTT NA NA TRBJ1-1 TRBV20-1
CASSLSRATQALAKNIQYF TGTGCCAGCAGCTTATCTCGGGCCACCCAAGCACTAGCCAAAAACATTCAGTACTTC few NA TRBJ2-4 TRBV11-1
CASSPYTSGRGSYNEQFF TGTGCCAGCTCACCATATACTAGCGGGAGGGGGTCCTACAATGAGCAGTTCTTC many TRBD2 TRBJ2-1 TRBV18
CASSPRLADTQYF TGTGCCAGCAGCCCCCGACTAGCGGATACGCAGTATTTT NA TRBD2 TRBJ2-3 TRBV11-3
CASSLAGTSEETQYF TGTGCCAGCAGCTTAGCCGGGACTAGCGAGGAGACCCAGTACTTC few TRBD2 TRBJ2-5 TRBV11-3